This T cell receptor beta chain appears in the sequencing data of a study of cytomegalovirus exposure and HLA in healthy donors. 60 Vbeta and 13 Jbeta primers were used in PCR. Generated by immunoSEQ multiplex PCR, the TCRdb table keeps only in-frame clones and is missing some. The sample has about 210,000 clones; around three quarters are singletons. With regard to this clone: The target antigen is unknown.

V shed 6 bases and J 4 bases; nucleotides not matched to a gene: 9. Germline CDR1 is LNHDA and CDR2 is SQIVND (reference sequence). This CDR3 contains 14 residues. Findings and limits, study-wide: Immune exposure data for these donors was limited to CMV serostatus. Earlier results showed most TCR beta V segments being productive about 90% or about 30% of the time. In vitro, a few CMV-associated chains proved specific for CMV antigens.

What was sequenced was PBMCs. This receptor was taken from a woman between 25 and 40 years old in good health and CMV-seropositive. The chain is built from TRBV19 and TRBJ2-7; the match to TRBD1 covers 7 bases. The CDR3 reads CASSTGTDLYEQYF. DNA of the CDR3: TGTGCCAGTAGCACCGGGACAGACTTATACGAGCAGTACTTC.